This note documents a single T cell receptor (beta chain) sequence. Its antigen is currently unknown. Clones were read by immunoSEQ multiplex PCR, and TCRdb kept only the in-frame ones, dropping some. This table holds around 200,000 clones, 85% to 95% found once. The record originates from a study of T cell responses to AZD1222 COVID-19 vaccine. Study-wide findings and caveats: Two doses of AZD1222 preceded a rise in Spike-specific TCR breadth and depth. Every sample of the repertoires postdated the peak T cell response. It should be noted that donors were predominantly white British and more often female, and clonal diversity was possibly underestimated.

CDR1 and CDR2 (germline): MNHNS, SASEGT. This CDR3 contains 15 residues. The ends were cut back, 3 bases at V and 0 bases at J, with 8 bases in the middle. The chain joins TRBV6-1 to TRBJ1-4; D is unresolved. The material was peripheral blood, obtained 28 days after the second AZD1222 dose. The receptor comes from an adult who received the AZD1222 COVID-19 vaccine. The CDR3 region has the DNA TGTGCCAGCAGTGAGATGGGTTCAACTAATGAAAAACTGTTTTTT. Translation gives CASSEMGSTNEKLFF.